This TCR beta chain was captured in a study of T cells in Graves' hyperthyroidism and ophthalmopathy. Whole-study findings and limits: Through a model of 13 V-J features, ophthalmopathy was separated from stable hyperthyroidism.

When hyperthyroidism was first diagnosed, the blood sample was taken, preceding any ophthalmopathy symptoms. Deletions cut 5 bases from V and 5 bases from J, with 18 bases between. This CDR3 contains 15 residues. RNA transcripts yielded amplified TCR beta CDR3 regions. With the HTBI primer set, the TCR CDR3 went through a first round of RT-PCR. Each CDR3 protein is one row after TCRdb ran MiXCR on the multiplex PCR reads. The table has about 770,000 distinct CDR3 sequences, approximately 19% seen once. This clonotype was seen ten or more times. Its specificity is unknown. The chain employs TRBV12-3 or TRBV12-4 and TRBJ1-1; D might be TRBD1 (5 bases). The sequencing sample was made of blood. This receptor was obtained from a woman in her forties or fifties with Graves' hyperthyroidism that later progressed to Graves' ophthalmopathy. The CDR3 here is CASSQTTPGGTEAFF. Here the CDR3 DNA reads TGTGCCAGCAGTCAAACGACACCGGGGGGGACTGAAGCTTTCTTT.